This T cell receptor beta chain was recovered during a study of CD8 T cells in Susac syndrome. Reverse transcription of about 0.5 to 1 ug RNA was performed with random hexamers. The CDR3 of TCR beta was amplified by immunoSEQ multiplex PCR across 54 Vbeta and 13 Jbeta. A single record per CDR3 protein comes from TCRdb applying MiXCR to the immunoSEQ multiplex PCR reads. The sample holds about 200,000 distinct CDR3 sequences, approximately 95% seen once. Healthy donors constituted the controls, which were matched for age and sex. This receptor was obtained from a human donor in good health. The sample was CD4+ T cells from PBMCs.

The CDR3 DNA follows: TGCGCCAGCAGTCAATCGTGCCTATCTGGGGCCAACGTCCTGACTTTC. Translation: CASSQSCLSGANVLTF. This sequence joins TRBV23-1 and TRBJ2-6, with D unresolved. TRBV23-1 belongs to the ORF category, with a function that is uncertain. Deletions cut 0 bases from V and 1 base from J, with 7 bases between. This CDR3 is 16 amino acids long.